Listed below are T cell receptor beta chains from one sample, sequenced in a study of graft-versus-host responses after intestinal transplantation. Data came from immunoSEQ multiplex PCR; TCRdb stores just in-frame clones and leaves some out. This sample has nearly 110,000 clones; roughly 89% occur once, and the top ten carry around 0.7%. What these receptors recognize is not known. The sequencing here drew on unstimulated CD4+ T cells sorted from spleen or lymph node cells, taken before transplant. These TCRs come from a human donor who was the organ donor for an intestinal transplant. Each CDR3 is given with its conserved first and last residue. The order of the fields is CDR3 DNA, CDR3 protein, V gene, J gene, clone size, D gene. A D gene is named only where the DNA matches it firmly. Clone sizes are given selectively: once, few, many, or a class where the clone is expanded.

TGTGCCAGCAGCTTCCTGAGACTAGCAGGAGATACGCAGTATTTT	CASSFLRLAGDTQYF	TRBV7-2	TRBJ2-3	-	TRBD2
TGTGCCAGCAGCCCGGGGGTCTATGGCTACACCTTC	CASSPGVYGYTF	TRBV7-2	TRBJ1-2	-	-
TGTGCCAGCAGTGCGGGACTAGCGGGGGGGCAAGAGACCCAGTACTTC	CASSAGLAGGQETQYF	TRBV27	TRBJ2-5	few	TRBD2
TGTGCCAGCAGAGGGACAGGGGGAAATTCACCCCTCCACTTT	CASRGTGGNSPLHF	TRBV2	TRBJ1-6	-	TRBD1
TGCAGCGTGACAGGGGGCGCGGAGACCCAGTACTTC	CSVTGGAETQYF	TRBV29-1	TRBJ2-5	-	TRBD1
TGTGCCAGCAGTCCAGGGCATGGCTACACCTTC	CASSPGHGYTF	TRBV6-6	TRBJ1-2	-	-
TGCAGCGTTGTAGGGGACAGGGGGCGAGAGCAGTATTTT	CSVVGDRGREQYF	TRBV29-1	TRBJ2-3	-	TRBD1
TGTGCCAGCAGCTTAGAGGGGGGCCCGACCTACGAGCAGTACTTC	CASSLEGGPTYEQYF	TRBV6-5	TRBJ2-7	-	-
TGTGCCAGCACTCCAAGCGGGAGACCAGATACGCAGTATTTT	CASTPSGRPDTQYF	TRBV11-2	TRBJ2-3	-	TRBD2
TGTGCCAGCGAGGGACACTACGAGCAGTACTTC	CASEGHYEQYF	TRBV6-5	TRBJ2-7	-	-
TGTGCCAGCAGTGCCGACGGTCCCTCCTATAGCAATCAGCCCCAGCATTTT	CASSADGPSYSNQPQHF	TRBV6-1	TRBJ1-5	-	-
TGTGCCAGCAGTGAACGGGGGAACACTGAAGCTTTCTTT	CASSERGNTEAFF	TRBV2	TRBJ1-1	-	-
TGTGCCAGCAGGCGGATCTGGGGTCCCGGAAACACCATATATTTT	CASRRIWGPGNTIYF	TRBV6-5	TRBJ1-3	-	-
TGTGCCACCAGCAGAGATTCGTGGAGGGGTAGATGGAACACTGAAGCTTTCTTT	CATSRDSWRGRWNTEAFF	TRBV15	TRBJ1-1	-	-
TGTGCCAGCTCACCAGGGGACCCGGGCACTGAAGCTTTCTTT	CASSPGDPGTEAFF	TRBV18	TRBJ1-1	-	-
TGTGCCAGCACCCGGGACAGGGGGGGGAATGGCTACACCTTC	CASTRDRGGNGYTF	TRBV6-1	TRBJ1-2	-	TRBD1
TGTGCCACCAGCAGAGTTCGGGAAAACACCGGGGAGCTGTTTTTT	CATSRVRENTGELFF	TRBV15	TRBJ2-2	-	-
TGTGCCAGCAGCTTAGATGACTTCCAAGAGACCCAGTACTTC	CASSLDDFQETQYF	TRBV11-3	TRBJ2-5	-	-
TGCGCCAGCAGCTTGCCCGGGACTAGCGGGGGGGCCTTCGATACGCAGTATTTT	CASSLPGTSGGAFDTQYF	TRBV5-1	TRBJ2-3	few	TRBD2
TGTGCCAGCTCAATTCAACAGGGATACGAGCAGTACTTC	CASSIQQGYEQYF	TRBV18	TRBJ2-7	-	-
TGTGCCAGCAGTGAAGACTGGCGTGACGAGCAGTACTTC	CASSEDWRDEQYF	TRBV6-1	TRBJ2-7	-	-
TGCGCCAGCAGCAACGGGACAGGGCTGCATCAAGAGACCCAGTACTTC	CASSNGTGLHQETQYF	TRBV5-1	TRBJ2-5	once	TRBD1
TGTGCCAGCTCATCCCTCGGGACAGACAATGAGCAGTTCTTC	CASSSLGTDNEQFF	TRBV18	TRBJ2-1	-	TRBD1
TGTGCCAGTAGCCAGACAGGGGCGGGTCAGCCCCAGCATTTT	CASSQTGAGQPQHF	TRBV19	TRBJ1-5	-	TRBD1
TGTGCCAGCAGCTTGGACAACTACGGAAACACCATATATTTT	CASSLDNYGNTIYF	TRBV5-5	TRBJ1-3	-	-